This T cell receptor (beta chain) was sequenced during a study of blood T cell repertoires in COVID-19. Study background: Samples of COVID-19 (acute and convalescent) were obtained from the United States, Italy and Spain. T cells, B-cell-depleted T cells, or PBMCs provided the cDNA or gDNA that served as material.

Study processing details: Reference gene primers were amplified, and this amplification served to estimate nucleated cell counts. Some clones are missing from TCRdb's copy, which holds only in-frame ones; the method was immunoSEQ multiplex PCR. From that table come the V and J calls and clone size; the DNA was used to work out D and trimming. The sample contains around 150,000 clones, 76% of which appear only once. The CDR3 has 13 amino acids. This receptor was identified in a man in his fifties or sixties with acute or convalescent COVID-19. The chain couples TRBV21-1 to TRBJ1-6; the table assigns TRBD1, which was not confirmed against the DNA. TRBV21-1 represents a pseudogene. Material: peripheral blood. CDR3 region: CASSRLQQGSLHF. The CDR3 coding sequence is TGTGCCAGCAGCAGACTTCAACAGGGATCCCTCCACTTT.